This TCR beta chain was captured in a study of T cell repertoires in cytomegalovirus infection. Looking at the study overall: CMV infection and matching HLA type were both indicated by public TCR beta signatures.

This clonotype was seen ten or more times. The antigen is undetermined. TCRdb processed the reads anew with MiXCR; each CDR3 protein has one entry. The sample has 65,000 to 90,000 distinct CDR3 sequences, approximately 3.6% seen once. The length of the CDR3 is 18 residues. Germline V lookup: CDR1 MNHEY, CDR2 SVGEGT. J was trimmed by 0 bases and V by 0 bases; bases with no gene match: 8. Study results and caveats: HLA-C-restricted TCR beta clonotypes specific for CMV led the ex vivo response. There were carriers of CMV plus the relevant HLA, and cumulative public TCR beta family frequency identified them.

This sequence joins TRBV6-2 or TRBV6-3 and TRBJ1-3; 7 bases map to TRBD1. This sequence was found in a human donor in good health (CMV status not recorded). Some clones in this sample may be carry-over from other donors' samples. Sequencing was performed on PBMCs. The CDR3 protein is CASSYSQRDSRSGNTIYF. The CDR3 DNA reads TGTGCCAGCAGTTACTCACAACGGGACAGCCGCTCTGGAAACACCATATATTTT.